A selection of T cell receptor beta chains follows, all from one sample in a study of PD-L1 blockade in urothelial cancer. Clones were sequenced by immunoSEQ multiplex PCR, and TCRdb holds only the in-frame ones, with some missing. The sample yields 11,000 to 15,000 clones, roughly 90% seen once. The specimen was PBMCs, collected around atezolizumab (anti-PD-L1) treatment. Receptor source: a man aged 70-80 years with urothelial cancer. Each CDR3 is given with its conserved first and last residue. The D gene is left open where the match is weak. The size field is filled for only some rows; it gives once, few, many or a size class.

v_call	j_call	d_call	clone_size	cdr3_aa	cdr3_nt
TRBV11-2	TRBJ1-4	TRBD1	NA	CASTISTGDNEKLFF	TGTGCCAGCACCATTTCGACAGGGGACAATGAAAAACTGTTTTTT
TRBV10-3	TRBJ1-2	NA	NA	CAIGDSRARDGYTF	TGTGCCATCGGAGATTCTCGGGCCAGGGATGGCTACACCTTC
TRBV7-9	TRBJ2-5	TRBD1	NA	CASSWTGYGRETQYF	TGTGCCAGCAGTTGGACAGGGTATGGGCGAGAGACCCAGTACTTC
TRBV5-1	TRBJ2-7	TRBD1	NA	CASSWSGQEAYEQYF	TGCGCCAGCAGCTGGTCGGGACAGGAGGCCTACGAGCAGTACTTC
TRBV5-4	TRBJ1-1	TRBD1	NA	CASSSPGGPNTEAFF	TGTGCCAGCAGCTCCCCAGGGGGACCGAACACTGAAGCTTTCTTT
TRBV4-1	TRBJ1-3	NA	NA	CASSPGDNGNTIYF	TGCGCCAGCAGCCCCGGGGACAACGGAAACACCATATATTTT
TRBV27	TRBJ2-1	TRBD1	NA	CASSLSIDRGLYNEQFF	TGTGCCAGCAGTTTATCTATCGACAGGGGGCTCTACAATGAGCAGTTCTTC
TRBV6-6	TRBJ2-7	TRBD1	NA	CASRKGQGAHEQYF	TGTGCCAGCAGAAAGGGACAGGGGGCCCACGAGCAGTACTTC
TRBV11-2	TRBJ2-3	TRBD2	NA	CASSSALTSGGTDTQYF	TGTGCCAGCAGCTCCGCTCTGACTAGCGGAGGCACAGATACGCAGTATTTT
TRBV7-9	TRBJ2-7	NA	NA	CASSLALEGYEQYF	TGTGCCAGCAGCTTAGCCCTCGAGGGATACGAGCAGTACTTC
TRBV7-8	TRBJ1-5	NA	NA	CASSLLTGVRQPQHF	TGTGCCAGCAGCCTGCTCACGGGGGTTCGGCAGCCCCAGCATTTT
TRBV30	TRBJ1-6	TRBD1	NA	CAWSPPAGGFSPLHF	TGTGCCTGGAGTCCCCCGGCAGGGGGCTTTTCACCCCTCCACTTT
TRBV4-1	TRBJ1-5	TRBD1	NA	CASSQESGTANQPQHF	TGCGCCAGCAGCCAAGAATCCGGGACAGCAAATCAGCCCCAGCATTTT
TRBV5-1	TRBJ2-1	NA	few	CASSYQGRKNEQFF	TGCGCCAGCAGCTACCAGGGCAGGAAAAATGAGCAGTTCTTC
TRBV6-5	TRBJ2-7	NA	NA	CASSSPYEQYF	TGTGCCAGCAGCTCCCCCTACGAGCAGTACTTC
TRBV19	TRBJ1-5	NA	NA	CASNRGSQPQHF	TGTGCCAGTAACAGAGGGAGTCAGCCCCAGCATTTT
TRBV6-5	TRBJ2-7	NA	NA	CASSYSFRSPSYEQYF	TGTGCCAGCAGTTACTCGTTCAGGTCCCCTTCTTACGAGCAGTACTTC
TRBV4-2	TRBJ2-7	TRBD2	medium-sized	CASSLRGGEHEQYF	TGTGCCAGCAGCCTCCGCGGGGGGGAACACGAGCAGTACTTC
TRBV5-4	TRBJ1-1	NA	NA	CASRYTGGRAFF	TGTGCCAGCAGGTATACGGGGGGACGGGCTTTCTTT
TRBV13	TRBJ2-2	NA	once	CASSPRTGELFF	TGTGCCAGCAGCCCTCGTACCGGGGAGCTGTTTTTT
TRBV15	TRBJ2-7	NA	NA	CATSRDKTGTYEQYF	TGTGCCACCAGCAGAGATAAAACGGGAACCTACGAGCAGTACTTC
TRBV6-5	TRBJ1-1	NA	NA	CASSYASLVGVEAFF	TGTGCCAGCAGTTACGCGTCGTTGGTGGGAGTTGAAGCTTTCTTT
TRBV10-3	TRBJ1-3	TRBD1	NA	CAIRSQQGAAGNTIYF	TGTGCCATCAGGAGCCAACAGGGGGCGGCTGGAAACACCATATATTTT
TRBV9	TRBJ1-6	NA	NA	CASSAAGDWSSYNSPLHF	TGTGCCAGCAGCGCCGCCGGGGATTGGAGCTCCTATAATTCACCCCTCCACTTT
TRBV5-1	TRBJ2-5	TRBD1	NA	CASSPGTGVTRETQYF	TGCGCCAGCAGCCCAGGAACAGGGGTAACACGAGAGACCCAGTACTTC
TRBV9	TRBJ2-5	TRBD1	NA	CASSVGVTGGLRETQYF	TGTGCCAGCAGCGTCGGCGTTACAGGGGGCCTACGGGAGACCCAGTACTTC
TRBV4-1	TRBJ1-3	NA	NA	CASSREGYSGNTIYF	TGCGCCAGCAGCCGGGAGGGGTACTCTGGAAACACCATATATTTT
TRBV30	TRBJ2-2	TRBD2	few	CAWRMASGAGELFF	TGTGCCTGGAGAATGGCTAGCGGGGCCGGGGAGCTGTTTTTT
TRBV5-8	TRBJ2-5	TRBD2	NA	CASRAWRGEETQYF	TGTGCCAGCAGGGCCTGGCGGGGGGAAGAGACCCAGTACTTC
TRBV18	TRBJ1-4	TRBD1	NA	CASSPRDRGEKLFF	TGTGCCAGCTCACCACGGGACAGGGGAGAAAAACTGTTTTTT
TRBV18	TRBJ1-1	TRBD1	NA	CASSPPDRVAVAFF	TGTGCCAGCTCACCGCCGGACAGGGTGGCGGTTGCTTTCTTT
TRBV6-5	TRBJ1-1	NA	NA	CASSYGGQKAFF	TGTGCCAGCAGTTACGGCGGGCAGAAAGCTTTCTTT
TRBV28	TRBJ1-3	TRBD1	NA	CASSLTGVGNTIYF	TGTGCCAGCAGTTTAACAGGGGTCGGAAACACCATATATTTT
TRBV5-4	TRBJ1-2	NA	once	CASSPGTRSYTF	TGTGCCAGCAGTCCAGGAACAAGGAGCTACACCTTC
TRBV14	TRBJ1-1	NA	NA	CASSLQVYTEAFF	TGTGCCAGCAGCCTTCAGGTTTACACTGAAGCTTTCTTT
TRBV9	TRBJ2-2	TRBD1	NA	CASSVDPTGGTGELFF	TGTGCCAGCAGCGTAGACCCTACAGGGGGCACCGGGGAGCTGTTTTTT
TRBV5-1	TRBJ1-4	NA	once	CASSLDSGEKLFF	TGCGCCAGCAGTCTGGACAGCGGTGAAAAACTGTTTTTT
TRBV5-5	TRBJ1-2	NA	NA	CASSLDGTYGYTF	TGTGCCAGCAGCTTGGATGGCACCTATGGCTACACCTTC
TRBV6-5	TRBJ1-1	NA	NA	CASRHLGNTEAFF	TGTGCCAGCAGACACCTGGGCAACACTGAAGCTTTCTTT
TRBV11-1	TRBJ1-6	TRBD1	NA	CASSLQDRADSPLHF	TGTGCCAGCAGCCTTCAGGACAGGGCTGATTCACCCCTCCACTTT